This T cell receptor (beta chain) was documented in a study of T cell responses to AZD1222 COVID-19 vaccine. Germline CDR1 and CDR2: LNHDA and SQIVND (reference sequence). This CDR3 region has 14 residues. V lost 6 bases and J lost 8, with 14 bases in between. For this clone: What it recognizes is unknown.

Overall study findings and caveats: Recipients of two AZD1222 doses showed rising Spike-specific TCR breadth and depth. Unmutated regions of variants are reportedly targeted by nearly half of spike-specific TCRs. With dominance at 160-218 and 743-854, vaccine-associated CD4 TCRs spanned spike. Most donors were white British and more were female, and clonal diversity was possibly underestimated.

Generated by immunoSEQ multiplex PCR, the TCRdb table keeps only in-frame clones and is missing some. The table records about 160,000 clones, approximately 90% of them present only once. This receptor was obtained from an adult in good health. The specimen comprised peripheral blood, sampled on day 0 of MenACWY control vaccination. The chain recombines TRBV19 with TRBJ1-6; a possible D gene is TRBD1 (5 bases). CDR3 in DNA: TGTGCCAGTAGGCCGGGACGAGGGGATTCACCCCTCCACTTT. As protein: CASRPGRGDSPLHF.